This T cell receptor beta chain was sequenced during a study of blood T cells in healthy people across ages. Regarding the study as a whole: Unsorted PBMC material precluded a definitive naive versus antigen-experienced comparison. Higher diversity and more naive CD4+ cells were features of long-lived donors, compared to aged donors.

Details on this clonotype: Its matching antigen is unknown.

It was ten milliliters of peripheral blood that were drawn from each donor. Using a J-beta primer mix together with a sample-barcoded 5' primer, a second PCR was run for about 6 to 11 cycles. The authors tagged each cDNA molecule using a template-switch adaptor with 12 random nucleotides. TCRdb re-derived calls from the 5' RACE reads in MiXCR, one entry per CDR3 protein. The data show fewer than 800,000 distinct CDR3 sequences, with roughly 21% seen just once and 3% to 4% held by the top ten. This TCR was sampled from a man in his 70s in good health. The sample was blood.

CDR3 nucleotide sequence: TGTGCCAGCAGCGTAGCATCCGGGGGGTACTACGAGCAGTACTTC. Protein sequence: CASSVASGGYYEQYF. The chain has TRBV9 and TRBJ2-5, with 7 bases fitting TRBD2. Judging by the DNA end, TRBJ2-7 fits better; the J call may be wrong. The CDR3 is made up of 15 amino acids. CDR1 is SGDLS and CDR2 is YYNGEE in the germline V gene.